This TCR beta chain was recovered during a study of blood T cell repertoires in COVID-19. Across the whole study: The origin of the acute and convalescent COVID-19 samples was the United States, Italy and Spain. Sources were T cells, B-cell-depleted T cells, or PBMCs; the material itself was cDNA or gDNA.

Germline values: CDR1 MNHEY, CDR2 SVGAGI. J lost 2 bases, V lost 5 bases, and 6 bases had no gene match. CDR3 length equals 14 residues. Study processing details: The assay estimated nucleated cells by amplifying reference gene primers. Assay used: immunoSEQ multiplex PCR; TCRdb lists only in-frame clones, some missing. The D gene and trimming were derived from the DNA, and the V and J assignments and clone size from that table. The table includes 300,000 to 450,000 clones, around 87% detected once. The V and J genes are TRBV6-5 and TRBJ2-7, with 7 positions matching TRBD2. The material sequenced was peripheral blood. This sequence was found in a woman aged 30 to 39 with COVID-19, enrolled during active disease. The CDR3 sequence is CASSKPGLTYEQYF. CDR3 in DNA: TGTGCCAGCAGTAAGCCGGGACTAACCTACGAGCAGTACTTC.